The clone carrying this TCR beta chain has more than one count but fewer than ten. The antigen is undetermined. TCRdb redid the calling of the reads with MiXCR, one entry per CDR3 protein. The profile shows fewer than 400,000 distinct CDR3 sequences, around 18% of them singletons. In germline, CDR1 is LNHNV, CDR2 YYDKDF (reference sequence). This CDR3 is 15 amino acids long. The V end lost 0 bases, the J end lost 4 bases, and 9 bases lay between the germline ends. The data derive from a study of T cell repertoires in cytomegalovirus infection. Overall study context: It was the public TCR beta signatures that indicated both CMV infection and matching HLA type.

Study observations and caveats: Ex vivo responses were dominated by HLA-C-restricted CMV-specific TCR beta clonotypes. The study identified carriers of CMV plus the relevant HLA from cumulative public TCR beta family frequency.

This sequence originates from a human donor in good health (CMV status not recorded). Some clones in this sample may be carry-over from other donors' samples. The chain links TRBV15 to TRBJ1-4; D remains unclear. The sequenced material came from PBMCs. The CDR3 bases are TGTGCCACCAGCAGAGATGAGGAATATAATGAAAAACTGTTTTTT. It yields the protein CATSRDEEYNEKLFF.